These T cell receptor beta chains were read from a single sample in a study of blood T cell repertoires in COVID-19. Generated by immunoSEQ multiplex PCR, the TCRdb table keeps only in-frame clones and is missing some. The sample includes around 130,000 clones, about four fifths of them seen just once. The specimen sequenced was peripheral blood. Source of these receptors: a woman over 75 with acute or convalescent COVID-19. The CDR3 runs from the conserved cysteine through the conserved F or W. A D gene is named only where the DNA matches it firmly. Not every row has a clone size; where given, it reads once, few, many or a size class.

CASSPPSGIEAFF,TGTGCCAGCTCACCCCCGTCGGGGATTGAAGCTTTCTTT,.,.,TRBV18,TRBJ1-1
CASSLDRTPTDTQYF,TGCGCCAGCAGTCTCGACAGGACGCCCACAGATACGCAGTATTTT,.,.,TRBV4-3,TRBJ2-3
CASSRDSYSYEQYF,TGCGCCAGCAGCCGGGACAGCTATTCCTACGAGCAGTACTTC,.,TRBD1,TRBV5-1,TRBJ2-7
CSVPGAEAFF,TGCAGCGTTCCAGGGGCTGAAGCTTTCTTT,.,.,TRBV29-1,TRBJ1-1
CATSRDLTGEQYF,TGTGCCACCAGCAGAGATCTGACAGGCGAGCAGTACTTC,.,.,TRBV15,TRBJ2-7
CASSLDFQGTQYF,TGTGCTAGCAGCTTAGATTTCCAGGGAACGCAGTATTTT,.,.,TRBV7-7,TRBJ2-3
CASSYPDSEGELFF,TGTGCCAGCAGTTACCCGGACAGCGAAGGGGAGCTGTTTTTT,.,.,TRBV6-5,TRBJ2-2
CASSKGTVQGYTF,TGTGCCAGTAGCAAAGGGACAGTGCAGGGCTACACCTTC,.,TRBD1,TRBV7-9,TRBJ1-2
CASSLDYQPQHF,TGTGCCAGCAGCTTGGACTATCAGCCCCAGCATTTT,.,.,TRBV5-5,TRBJ1-5
CSVEDGNQPQHF,TGCAGCGTCGAGGATGGCAATCAGCCCCAGCATTTT,once,.,TRBV29-1,TRBJ1-5
CASKPGQNSPLHF,TGCGCCAGCAAACCGGGACAGAATTCACCCCTCCACTTT,.,TRBD1,TRBV10-2,TRBJ1-6
CASREGLAGEKQFF,TGCGCCAGCAGAGAAGGACTAGCGGGGGAAAAGCAGTTCTTC,.,TRBD2,TRBV5-1,TRBJ2-1
CASSRKTGQGVIVDGYTF,TGTGCCAGTAGTAGAAAGACGGGACAGGGAGTGATAGTGGATGGCTACACCTTC,.,TRBD1,TRBV19,TRBJ1-2
CASSQLADPRHEQFF,TGCGCCAGCAGTCAGCTAGCGGACCCCCGCCATGAGCAGTTCTTC,many,TRBD2,TRBV5-1,TRBJ2-1
CASSQEVSSGNTIYF,TGCGCCAGCAGCCAAGAGGTCAGCTCTGGAAACACCATATATTTT,.,.,TRBV4-1,TRBJ1-3
CAWSAGTDYEQYF,TGTGCCTGGAGCGCCGGGACAGACTACGAGCAGTACTTC,.,TRBD1,TRBV30,TRBJ2-7
CASSLVTGGTDTQYF,TGCGCCAGCAGCTTGGTGACAGGGGGCACAGATACGCAGTATTTT,.,TRBD1,TRBV5-1,TRBJ2-3
CASSLVEGIQYF,TGCGCCAGCAGCTTGGTGGAGGGCATTCAGTACTTC,.,.,TRBV5-1,TRBJ2-4
CASSFWARAGELFF,TGTGCCAGCAGCTTTTGGGCGAGGGCCGGGGAGCTGTTTTTT,few,.,TRBV5-4,TRBJ2-2
CASKVEGLAYEQYF,TGTGCCAGTAAGGTCGAGGGACTAGCCTACGAGCAGTACTTC,.,TRBD2,TRBV19,TRBJ2-7
CASSPQLAGHQETQYF,TGCGCCAGCAGCCCCCAACTAGCGGGACACCAAGAGACCCAGTACTTC,.,TRBD2,TRBV4-3,TRBJ2-5
CASSQGPAGTEQFF,TGTGCCAGCAGCCAAGGCCCGGCAGGAACGGAGCAGTTCTTC,few,.,TRBV3-1/TRBV3-2,TRBJ2-1
CASSRGGVSTDTQYF,TGTGCCAGCAGCCGTGGGGGGGTAAGCACAGATACGCAGTATTTT,.,TRBD2,TRBV5-5,TRBJ2-3